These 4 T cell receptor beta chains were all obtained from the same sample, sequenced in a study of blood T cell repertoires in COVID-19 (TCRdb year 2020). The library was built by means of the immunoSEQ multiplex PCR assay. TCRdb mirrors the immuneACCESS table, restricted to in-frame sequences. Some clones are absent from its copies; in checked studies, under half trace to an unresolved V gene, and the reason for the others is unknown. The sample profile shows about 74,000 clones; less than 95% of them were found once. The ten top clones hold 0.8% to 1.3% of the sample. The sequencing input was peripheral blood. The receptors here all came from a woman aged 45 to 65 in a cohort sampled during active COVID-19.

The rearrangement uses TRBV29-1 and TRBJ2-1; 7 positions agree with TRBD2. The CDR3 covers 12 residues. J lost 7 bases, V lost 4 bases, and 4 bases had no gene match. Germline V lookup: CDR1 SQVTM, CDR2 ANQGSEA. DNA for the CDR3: TGCAGCGTTGTTCTAGCGGCGAATGAGCAGTTCTTC. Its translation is CSVVLAANEQFF.

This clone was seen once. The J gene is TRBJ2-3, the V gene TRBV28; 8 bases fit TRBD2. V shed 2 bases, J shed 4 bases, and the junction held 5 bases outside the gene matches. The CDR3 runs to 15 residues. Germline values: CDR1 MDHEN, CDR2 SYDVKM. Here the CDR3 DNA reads TGTGCCAGCAGTTTAGGGGGACTAGTCCCAGATACGCAGTATTTT. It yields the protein CASSLGGLVPDTQYF.

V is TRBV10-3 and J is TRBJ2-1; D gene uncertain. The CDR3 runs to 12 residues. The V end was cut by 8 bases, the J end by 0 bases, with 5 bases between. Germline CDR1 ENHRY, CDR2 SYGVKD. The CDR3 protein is CAISSSYNEQFF. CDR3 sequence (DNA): TGTGCCATCTCTAGCTCCTACAATGAGCAGTTCTTC.

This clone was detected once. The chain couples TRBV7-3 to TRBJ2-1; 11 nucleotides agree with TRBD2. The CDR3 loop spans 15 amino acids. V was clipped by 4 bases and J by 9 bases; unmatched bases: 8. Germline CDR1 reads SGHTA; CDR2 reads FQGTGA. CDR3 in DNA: TGTGCCAGCAGCTCCACTAGCGGGAGTTTTGGTGAGCAGTTCTTC. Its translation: CASSSTSGSFGEQFF. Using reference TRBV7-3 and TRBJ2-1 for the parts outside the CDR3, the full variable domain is GAGVSQTPSNKVTEKGKYVELRCDPISGHTALYWYRQSLGQGPEFLIYFQGTGAADDSGLPNDRFFAVRPEGSVSTLKIQRTERGDSAVYLCASSSTSGSFGEQFFGPGTRLTVL.